This TCR beta chain was documented in a study of blood T cell repertoires in COVID-19. Study summary: COVID-19 samples, acute and convalescent, were from the United States, Italy and Spain. T cells, B-cell-depleted T cells, or PBMCs supplied cDNA or gDNA.

In the authors' workflow: Reference gene primer amplification gave estimated nucleated cell counts. Clones were sequenced by immunoSEQ multiplex PCR, and TCRdb holds only the in-frame ones, with some missing. V and J calls and clone size are those listed in that table; D and trimming were worked out from the DNA. The profile shows about 310,000 clones, around 90% of them singletons. Germline V gene data show CDR1 as SEHNR and CDR2 as FQNEAQ (reference sequence). The CDR3 totals 14 residues. With V trimmed by 4 bases and J by 10 bases, 7 bases remained unmatched. The sequencing input was peripheral blood. The J gene is TRBJ2-2, the V gene TRBV7-9, with 9 bases fitting TRBD1. This sequence was found in a man aged 45-65 years with active or convalescent COVID-19. The DNA for the CDR3 is TGTGCCAGCAGCTCGGGACAGGGATACGAGGAGCTGTTTTTT. This sequence encodes CASSSGQGYEELFF.